This paragraph reports one T cell receptor (beta chain). This sample was included in a study of blood T cell repertoires in COVID-19. Overall study context: Symptom resolution, clearance, or two negative PCRs marked donors in Cohort 3 as recovered. Acute-phase and convalescent COVID-19 samples originated in the United States, Italy and Spain.

TCRdb keeps only in-frame clones here, not all; method: immunoSEQ multiplex PCR. The sample has 350,000 to 450,000 clones; more than 75% are singletons. Trimming removed 0 bases at V and 0 bases at J, with 6 bases between. The CDR3 runs to 15 residues. Germline values: CDR1 MNHEY, CDR2 SVGAGI. The sequencing input was PBMCs or T cells enriched from blood (not recorded which). The clonotype was recovered from a man in his forties in a cohort exposed to, infected with or recovered from COVID-19 (not recorded which). The chain employs TRBV6-5 and TRBJ1-3; D gene uncertain. The CDR3 loop is CASSYSADSGNTIYF. CDR3 in DNA: TGTGCCAGCAGTTACTCGGCAGACTCTGGAAACACCATATATTTT.